This T cell receptor beta chain was identified during a study of T cells in Graves' hyperthyroidism and ophthalmopathy. There were TCR beta CDR3 regions amplified from RNA transcripts. RT-PCR in the first round (using the HTBI primer set) targeted the TCR CDR3. From the multiplex PCR reads, TCRdb called clonotypes with MiXCR, one entry per CDR3 protein. The sample holds a few hundred thousand distinct CDR3 sequences; approximately 15% are singletons and the top ten take roughly 3%. Ophthalmopathy patients had moderate-to-severe active disease, CAS ≥3, NOSPECS ≥4, and disease duration under 3 months. Pregnant or lactating patients were excluded, as were those with uncontrolled infection or other autoimmune disease. PBMCs were derived from 10 ml fresh peripheral blood. General observations from the study: The model made its ophthalmopathy prediction, and onset followed a median 6.5 months later.

About this clonotype: Its target is not known.

CDR1 is DFQATT and CDR2 is SNEGSKA in the germline V gene (reference sequence). With 2 bases removed from V and 6 bases from J, the gap between germline ends came to 14 bases. There are 13 residues in the CDR3. The source material was blood. V gene TRBV20-1 combines with J gene TRBJ2-7; D perhaps matches TRBD1 (5 bases). This sequence originates from a middle-aged woman with Graves' ophthalmopathy. The CDR3: CSARSRVQGEQYF. The CDR3 nucleotides read TGCAGTGCTAGATCCCGGGTTCAGGGCGAGCAGTACTTC.